A single count supports the clone carrying this T cell receptor (beta chain). Antigen: not known. The diagnoses drew upon clinical symptoms, serum thyroxine and TRAb, thyroid ultrasound and orbital computed tomography. V lost 5 bases, J lost 5 bases, and 31 bases lay in between. CDR3 length: 20 residues. The germline V gene encodes CDR1 MNHEY and CDR2 SVGEGT. There were TCR beta CDR3 regions amplified from RNA transcripts. The primer set for the first-round RT-PCR of the TCR CDR3 was HTBI. TCRdb re-called the multiplex PCR reads with MiXCR, one entry per CDR3 protein. The sample contains roughly 500,000 distinct CDR3 sequences, around 22% of which appear only once. This sample is part of a study of T cells in Graves' hyperthyroidism and ophthalmopathy. Whole-study findings and limits: Among thyroid clonotypes expanded above 0.001, most also appeared in blood.

Sequencing input: blood. The source of this sequence is a woman in her 30s with Graves' ophthalmopathy. The chain combines TRBV6-2 or TRBV6-3 with TRBJ1-5, with D tentatively TRBD1 (6 bases). CDR3 sequence: CASSPSHRMGFLRGYQPQHF. The CDR3 nucleotides read TGTGCCAGCAGTCCCAGTCACAGAATGGGTTTTCTGAGGGGGTATCAGCCCCAGCATTTT.